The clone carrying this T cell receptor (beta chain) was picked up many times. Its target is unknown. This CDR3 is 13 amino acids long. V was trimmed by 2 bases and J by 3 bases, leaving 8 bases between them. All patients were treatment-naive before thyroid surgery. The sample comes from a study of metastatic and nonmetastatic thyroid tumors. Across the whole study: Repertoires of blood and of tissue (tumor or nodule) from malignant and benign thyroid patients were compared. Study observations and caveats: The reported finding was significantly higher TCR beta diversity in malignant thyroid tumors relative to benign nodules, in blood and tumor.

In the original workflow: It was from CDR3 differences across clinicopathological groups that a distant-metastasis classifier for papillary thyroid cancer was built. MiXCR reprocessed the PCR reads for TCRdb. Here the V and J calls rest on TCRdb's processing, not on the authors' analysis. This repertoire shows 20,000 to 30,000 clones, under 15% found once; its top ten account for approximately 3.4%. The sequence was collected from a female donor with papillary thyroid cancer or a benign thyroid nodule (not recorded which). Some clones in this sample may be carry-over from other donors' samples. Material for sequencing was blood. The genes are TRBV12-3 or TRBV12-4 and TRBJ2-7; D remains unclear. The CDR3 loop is CASSLIINYEQYF. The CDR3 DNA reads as TGTGCCAGCAGTTTAATTATTAACTACGAGCAGTACTTC.